This TCR beta chain was captured by sequencing in a study of T cell repertoires in cytomegalovirus infection. As for the study in general: HLA-B-restricted CMV epitopes that are well studied were used alongside recently identified HLA-C-restricted ones. Public TCR beta signatures were indicative of both CMV infection and a matching HLA type.

The CDR3 contains 14 residues. J gave up 9 bases and V 5 bases, and 10 bases lay outside the gene matches. CDR1 and CDR2 from the germline V gene are MNHEY and SVGEGT. Each CDR3 protein is one row after TCRdb ran MiXCR on the reads. The table records about 830,000 distinct CDR3 sequences, 32% of them present only once. Whole-study findings and limits: Frequencies of public TCR beta families were cumulated, and this identified carriers of CMV plus the relevant HLA. What dominated the ex vivo response were HLA-C-restricted CMV-specific TCR beta clonotypes.

Concerning this clonotype: The antigen is undetermined.

This material consisted of cultured CD8+ T cells from PBMCs, taken from culture after CMV antigen stimulation. The sequence was collected from a human donor in good health (CMV status not recorded). Some clones in this sample may be carry-over from other donors' samples. The V and J genes are TRBV6-2 or TRBV6-3 and TRBJ2-1; 7 nucleotides align to TRBD2. For the CDR3, the DNA is TGTGCCAGCAGTCCGCCGGGTAGGGAGGGTGAGCAGTTCTTC. Translated: CASSPPGREGEQFF.